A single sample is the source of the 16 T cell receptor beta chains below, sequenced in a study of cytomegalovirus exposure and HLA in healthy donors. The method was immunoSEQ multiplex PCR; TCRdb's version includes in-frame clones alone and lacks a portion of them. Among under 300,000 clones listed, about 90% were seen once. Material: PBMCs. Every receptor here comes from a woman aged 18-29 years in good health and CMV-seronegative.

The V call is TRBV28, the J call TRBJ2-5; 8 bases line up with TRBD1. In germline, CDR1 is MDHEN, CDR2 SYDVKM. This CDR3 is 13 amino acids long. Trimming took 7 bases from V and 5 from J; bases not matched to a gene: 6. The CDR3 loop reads CASTGGAGETQYF. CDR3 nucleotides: TGTGCCAGCACAGGGGGCGCAGGGGAGACCCAGTACTTC. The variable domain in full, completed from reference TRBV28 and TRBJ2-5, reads DVKVTQSSRYLVKRTGEKVFLECVQDMDHENMFWYRQDPGLGLRLIYFSYDVKMKEKGDIPEGYSVSREKKERFSLILESASTNQTSMYLCASTGGAGETQYFGPGTRLLVL.

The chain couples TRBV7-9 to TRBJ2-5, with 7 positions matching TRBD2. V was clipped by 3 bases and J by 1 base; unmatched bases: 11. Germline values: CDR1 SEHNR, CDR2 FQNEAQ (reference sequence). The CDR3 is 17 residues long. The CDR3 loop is CASSFRAWGGSQETQYF. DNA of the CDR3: TGTGCCAGCAGCTTCAGGGCTTGGGGGGGGTCCCAAGAGACCCAGTACTTC.

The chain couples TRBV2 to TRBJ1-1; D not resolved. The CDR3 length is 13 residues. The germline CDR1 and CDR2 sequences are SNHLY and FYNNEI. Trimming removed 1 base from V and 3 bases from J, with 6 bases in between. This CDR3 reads CASSEVPDTEAFF. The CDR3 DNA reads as TGTGCCAGCAGTGAAGTTCCCGACACTGAAGCTTTCTTT.

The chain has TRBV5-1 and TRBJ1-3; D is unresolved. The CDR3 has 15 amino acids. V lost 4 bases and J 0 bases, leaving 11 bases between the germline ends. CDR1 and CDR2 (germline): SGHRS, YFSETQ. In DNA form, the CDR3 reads TGCGCCAGCAGCCTCCAACTGAGCTCTGGAAACACCATATATTTT. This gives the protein CASSLQLSSGNTIYF.

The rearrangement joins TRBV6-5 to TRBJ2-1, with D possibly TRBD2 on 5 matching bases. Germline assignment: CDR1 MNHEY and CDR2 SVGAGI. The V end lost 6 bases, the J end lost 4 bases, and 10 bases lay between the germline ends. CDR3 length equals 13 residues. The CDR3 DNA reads TGTGCCAGCAGCCCCGGGATATACAATGAGCAGTTCTTC. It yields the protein CASSPGIYNEQFF.

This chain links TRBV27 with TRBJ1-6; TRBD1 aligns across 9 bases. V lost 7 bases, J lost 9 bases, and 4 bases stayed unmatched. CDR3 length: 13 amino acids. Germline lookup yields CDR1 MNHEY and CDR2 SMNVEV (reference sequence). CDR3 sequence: CASKVTGGSPLHF. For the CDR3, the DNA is TGTGCCAGCAAAGTGACAGGGGGTTCACCCCTCCACTTT.

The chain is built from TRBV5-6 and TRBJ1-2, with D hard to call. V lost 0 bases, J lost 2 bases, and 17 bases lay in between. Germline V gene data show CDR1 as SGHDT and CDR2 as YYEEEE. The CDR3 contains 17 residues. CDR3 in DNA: TGTGCCAGCAGCTTGGAGGTAGCTAGGCCCCAGAACTATGGCTACACCTTC. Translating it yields CASSLEVARPQNYGYTF.

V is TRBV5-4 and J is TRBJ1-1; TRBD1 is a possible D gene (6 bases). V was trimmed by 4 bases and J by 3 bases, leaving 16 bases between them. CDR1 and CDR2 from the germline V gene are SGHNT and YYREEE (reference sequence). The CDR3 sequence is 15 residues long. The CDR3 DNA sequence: TGTGCCAGCAGCGTGGACCAGGGGCGGCACACTGAAGCTTTCTTT. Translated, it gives CASSVDQGRHTEAFF.

CDR3 in DNA: TGCGCCAGCGCTCCGGGACAGGGTGGTTCACCCCTCCACTTT. As protein: CASAPGQGGSPLHF. V and J are TRBV4-3 and TRBJ1-6; 9 positions agree with TRBD1. The V gene end was trimmed by 8 bases and the J gene end by 9 bases; junction bases not matched to a gene: 8. CDR1 and CDR2 from the germline V gene are LGHNA and YSLEER. The length of the CDR3 is 14 residues.

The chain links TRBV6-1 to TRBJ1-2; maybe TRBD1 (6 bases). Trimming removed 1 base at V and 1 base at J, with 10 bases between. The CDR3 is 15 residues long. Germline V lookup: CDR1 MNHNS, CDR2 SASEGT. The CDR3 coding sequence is TGTGCCAGCAGTGAAGGGAGGGGGGGTAACTATGGCTACACCTTC. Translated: CASSEGRGGNYGYTF.

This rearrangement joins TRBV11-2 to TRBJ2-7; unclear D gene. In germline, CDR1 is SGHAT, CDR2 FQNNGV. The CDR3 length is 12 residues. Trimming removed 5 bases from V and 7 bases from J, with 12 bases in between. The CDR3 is CASSRDSWEQYV. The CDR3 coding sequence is TGTGCCAGCAGCAGAGACTCCTGGGAGCAGTACGTC.

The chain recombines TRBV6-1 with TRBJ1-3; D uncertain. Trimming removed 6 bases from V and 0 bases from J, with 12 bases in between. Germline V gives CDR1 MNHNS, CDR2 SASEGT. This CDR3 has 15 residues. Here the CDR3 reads CASSGWRASGNTIYF. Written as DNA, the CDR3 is TGTGCCAGCAGCGGGTGGAGGGCCTCTGGAAACACCATATATTTT.

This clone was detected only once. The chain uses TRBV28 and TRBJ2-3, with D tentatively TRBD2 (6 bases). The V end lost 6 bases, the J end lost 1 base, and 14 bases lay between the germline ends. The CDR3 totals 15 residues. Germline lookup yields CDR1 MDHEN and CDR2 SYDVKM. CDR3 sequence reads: CASSLTRMGTDTQYF. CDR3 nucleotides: TGTGCCAGCAGCCTGACTAGAATGGGCACAGATACGCAGTATTTT.

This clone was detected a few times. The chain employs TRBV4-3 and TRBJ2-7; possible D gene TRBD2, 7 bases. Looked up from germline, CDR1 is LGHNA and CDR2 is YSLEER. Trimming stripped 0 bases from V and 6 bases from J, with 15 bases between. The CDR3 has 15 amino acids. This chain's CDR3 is CASSQDRGEGVEQYF. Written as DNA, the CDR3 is TGCGCCAGCAGCCAAGATCGAGGGGAGGGGGTCGAGCAGTACTTC.

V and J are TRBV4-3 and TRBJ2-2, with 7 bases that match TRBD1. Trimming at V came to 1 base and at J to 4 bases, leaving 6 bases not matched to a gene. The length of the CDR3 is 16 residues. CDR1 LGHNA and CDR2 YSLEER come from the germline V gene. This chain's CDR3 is CASSQGQGRGTGELFF. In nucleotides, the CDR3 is TGCGCCAGCAGCCAAGGACAGGGTCGAGGCACCGGGGAGCTGTTTTTT.

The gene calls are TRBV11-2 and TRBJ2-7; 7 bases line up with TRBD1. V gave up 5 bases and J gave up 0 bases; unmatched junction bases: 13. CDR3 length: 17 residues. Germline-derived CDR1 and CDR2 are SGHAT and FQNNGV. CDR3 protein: CASSISYDRVSSYEQYV. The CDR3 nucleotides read TGTGCCAGCAGCATTAGTTACGACAGGGTAAGCTCCTACGAGCAGTACGTC.